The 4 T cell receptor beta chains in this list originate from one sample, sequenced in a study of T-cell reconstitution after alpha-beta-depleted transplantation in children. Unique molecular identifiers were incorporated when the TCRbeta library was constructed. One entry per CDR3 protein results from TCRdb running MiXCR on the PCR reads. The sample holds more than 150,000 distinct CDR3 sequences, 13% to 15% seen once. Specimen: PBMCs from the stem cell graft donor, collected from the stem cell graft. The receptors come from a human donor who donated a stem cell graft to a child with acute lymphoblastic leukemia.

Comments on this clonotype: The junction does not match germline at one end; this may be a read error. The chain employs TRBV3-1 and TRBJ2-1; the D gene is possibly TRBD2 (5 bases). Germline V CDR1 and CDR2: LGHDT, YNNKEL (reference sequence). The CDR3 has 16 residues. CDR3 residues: CASSRTTIGAPNEQFF. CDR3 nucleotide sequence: TGTGCTAGCAGTCGAACGACTATCGGAGCCCCCAATGAGCAGTTCTTC.

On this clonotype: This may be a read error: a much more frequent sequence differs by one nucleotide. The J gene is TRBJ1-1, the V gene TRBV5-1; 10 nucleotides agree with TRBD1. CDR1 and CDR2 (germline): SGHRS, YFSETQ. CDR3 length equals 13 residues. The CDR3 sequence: CPSSLGQGETAFF. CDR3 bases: TGCCCCAGCAGCCTCGGACAGGGGGAGACGGCTTTCTTT.

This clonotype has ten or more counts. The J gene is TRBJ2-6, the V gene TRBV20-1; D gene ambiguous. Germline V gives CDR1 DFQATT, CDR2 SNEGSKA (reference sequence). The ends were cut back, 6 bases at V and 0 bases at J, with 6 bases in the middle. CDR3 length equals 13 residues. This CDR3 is CSAKSSGANVLTF. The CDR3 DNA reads TGCAGTGCAAAAAGCTCTGGGGCCAACGTCCTGACTTTC.

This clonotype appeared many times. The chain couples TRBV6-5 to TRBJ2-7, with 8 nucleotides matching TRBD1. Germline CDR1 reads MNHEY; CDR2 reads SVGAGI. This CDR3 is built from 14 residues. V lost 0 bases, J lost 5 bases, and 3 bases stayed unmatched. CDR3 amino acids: CASSYSTGGDEQYF. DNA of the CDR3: TGTGCCAGCAGTTACTCCACAGGGGGAGACGAGCAGTACTTC.